The rows below give T cell receptor beta chains drawn from one sample of a study of blood T cells in healthy people across ages. TCRdb reprocessed the 5' RACE reads via MiXCR and lists one record per CDR3 protein. The sample contains 800,000 or so distinct CDR3 sequences, roughly 25% of which appear only once. These data were likewise used in another study, on T cells of mothers and their children.

Sequencing was performed on blood. These receptors were taken from a boy between 10 and 17 years old in good health. Both conserved end residues are part of each CDR3. Each record gives: clone size, J gene, D gene, V gene, CDR3 DNA, CDR3 protein. A D gene is named only where the DNA matches it firmly. The size entry is marked missing in some rows and otherwise reads once, few, many or a size class.

>many|TRBJ1-6|.|TRBV7-6
TGTGCCAGCAGCTTAGACGGATCCGGTAATTCACCCCTCCACTTT
CASSLDGSGNSPLHF
>.|TRBJ2-7|TRBD2|TRBV20-1
TGCAGTGCTGGGACCGGGACTAGCGCTTCAACCTACGAGCAGTACTTC
CSAGTGTSASTYEQYF
>.|TRBJ1-3|.|TRBV20-1
TGCAGTGCTAAATTGGTTCACACCATATATTTT
CSAKLVHTIYF
>once|TRBJ1-1|.|TRBV4-1
TGCGCCAGCAGCCAGGTGGGGCAGAACACTGAAGCTTTCTTT
CASSQVGQNTEAFF
>.|TRBJ2-5|.|TRBV25-1
TGTGCCAGCAGTGAGTCAGGAGCGACCCGGTACTTC
CASSESGATRYF
>.|TRBJ2-3|.|TRBV5-6
TGTGCCAGCAGCTCGGGAGACCACAAGGGAGCAGATACGCAGTATTTT
CASSSGDHKGADTQYF
>few|TRBJ2-7|TRBD1|TRBV28
TGTGCCAGCAGCTCTGACAGGGATCTCTACGAGCAGTACTTC
CASSSDRDLYEQYF
>many|TRBJ2-1|TRBD1|TRBV7-2
TGTGCCAGCAGCTTATCAGGGGGCGCCTACAATGAGCAGTTCTTC
CASSLSGGAYNEQFF
>.|TRBJ2-3|.|TRBV29-1
TGCAGCGTTGAAAGAGATACGCAGTATTTT
CSVERDTQYF
>.|TRBJ2-1|TRBD2|TRBV4-3
TGCGCCAGCAGCCCGGCAGAAGGACTAGCGGGAGTGTTGAATGAGCAGTTCTTC
CASSPAEGLAGVLNEQFF
>.|TRBJ2-1|.|TRBV28
TGTGCCAGCAGTTTACAGGGGTGGAACTACAATGAGCAGTTCTTC
CASSLQGWNYNEQFF
>.|TRBJ2-7|.|TRBV6-1
TGTGCCAGCAGTGAGGTAGTGGGGCAACTTTATACCTACGAGCAGTACTTC
CASSEVVGQLYTYEQYF
>.|TRBJ2-1|.|TRBV29-1
TGCAGCGTGGGGGGCCCAACTTCTAACAATGAGCAGTTCTTC
CSVGGPTSNNEQFF
>few|TRBJ2-1|TRBD2|TRBV12-3/TRBV12-4
TGTGCCAGCAGTTTATACGACGGGGGGATTGAGCAGTTCTTC
CASSLYDGGIEQFF
>.|TRBJ1-2|.|TRBV14
TGTGCCAGCAGCCAAGCATTTACTGGCTACACCTTC
CASSQAFTGYTF
>.|TRBJ1-2|.|TRBV6-6
TGTGCCAGCAGTTACTCTCCGGAGTATGATGGCTACACCTTC
CASSYSPEYDGYTF
>few|TRBJ2-1|TRBD1|TRBV29-1
TGCAGCGTTGACAGACAGGGAGTCCGGGGCTACAATGAGCAGTTCTTC
CSVDRQGVRGYNEQFF
>few|TRBJ2-5|.|TRBV5-1
TGCGCCAGCATGTTTGGTTCGGTATTCCAAGAGACCCAGTACTTC
CASMFGSVFQETQYF
>.|TRBJ2-1|.|TRBV18
TGTGCCAGCTCACCTGGACAGAGTGAGCAGTTCTTC
CASSPGQSEQFF
>.|TRBJ2-4|TRBD2|TRBV7-6
TGTGCCAGCAGCTGGGGAGCGGGAGGGGAGAACATTCAGTACTTC
CASSWGAGGENIQYF
>few|TRBJ2-3|TRBD1|TRBV6-1
TGTGCCAGCAGTAGGGGGCGGATAGCCACTAGCACAGATACGCAGTATTTT
CASSRGRIATSTDTQYF
>.|TRBJ1-2|.|TRBV29-1
TGCAGCGTATTCCGTAGGGGCTATGGCTACACCTTC
CSVFRRGYGYTF
>.|TRBJ2-6|TRBD1|TRBV28
TGTGCCAGCAGTTTATGGCAGGGGGCTGGGGCCAACGTCCTGACTTTC
CASSLWQGAGANVLTF
>.|TRBJ2-1|.|TRBV2
TGTGCCAGCACCTCTTCCCTCGACAATGAGCAGTTCTTC
CASTSSLDNEQFF
>few|TRBJ2-5|.|TRBV7-9
TGTGCCAGCAGCTTAGTTACATTGGGGGGAGAGACCCAGTACTTC
CASSLVTLGGETQYF
>.|TRBJ2-7|.|TRBV4-1
TGCGCCAGCAGCCAAGGTACCCAGGGCTACGAGCAGTACTTC
CASSQGTQGYEQYF
>.|TRBJ1-2|TRBD1|TRBV7-2
TGTGCCAGCAGCCGGACAGGCAGGGATGGCTACACCTTC
CASSRTGRDGYTF
>.|TRBJ2-5|TRBD1|TRBV28
TGTGCCAGCAGTGAACCTGGGACAGGGGTAGAGACCCAGTACTTC
CASSEPGTGVETQYF
>.|TRBJ2-6|TRBD2|TRBV4-3
TGCGCCAGCAGCCAAGATCGGGGGGATTTGGCCTCCTCTGGGGCCAACGTCCTGACTTTC
CASSQDRGDLASSGANVLTF
>.|TRBJ2-7|TRBD2|TRBV20-1
TGCAGTGCTACTCCTAGCGGGGCTTACGAGCAGTACTTC
CSATPSGAYEQYF
>.|TRBJ2-7|.|TRBV24-1
TGTGCCACCAGTGACCCGCTGCGGGGAAACTACGAGCAGTACTTC
CATSDPLRGNYEQYF
>.|TRBJ2-1|.|TRBV6-6
TGTGCCAGCAGTTACTCGTTTTCCTACAATGAGCAGTTCTTC
CASSYSFSYNEQFF
>few|TRBJ2-7|.|TRBV20-1
TGCAGTGCTAGAGATCGCGCCCAAGCCTACGAGCAGTACTTC
CSARDRAQAYEQYF
>.|TRBJ2-5|.|TRBV29-1
TGCAGCGTTGATCAGGGTTTGGAGGAGACCCAGTACTTC
CSVDQGLEETQYF
>few|TRBJ2-3|TRBD2|TRBV29-1
TGCAGCGTTGGCTCGGGGCGGGAGAGCACAGATACGCAGTATTTT
CSVGSGRESTDTQYF
>few|TRBJ2-3|.|TRBV2
TGTGCCAGCAGTCGGGGTACCACAGATACGCAGTATTTT
CASSRGTTDTQYF
>.|TRBJ2-7|.|TRBV29-1
TGCAGCGTTGAAGTTGTGGGCTACGAGCAGTACTTC
CSVEVVGYEQYF
>.|TRBJ2-7|.|TRBV18
TGTGCCAGCTCACCACGGGACTCATCGGGGGAGCAGTACTTC
CASSPRDSSGEQYF